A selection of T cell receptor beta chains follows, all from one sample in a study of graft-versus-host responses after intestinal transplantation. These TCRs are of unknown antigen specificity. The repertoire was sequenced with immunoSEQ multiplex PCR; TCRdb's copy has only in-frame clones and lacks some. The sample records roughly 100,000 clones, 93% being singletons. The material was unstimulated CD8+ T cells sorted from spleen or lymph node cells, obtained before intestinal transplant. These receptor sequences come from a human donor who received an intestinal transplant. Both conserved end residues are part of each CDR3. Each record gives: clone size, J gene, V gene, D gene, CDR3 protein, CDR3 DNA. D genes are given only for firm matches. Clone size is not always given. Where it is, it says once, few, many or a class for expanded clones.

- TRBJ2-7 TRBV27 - CASRGISYEQYF TGTGCCAGTAGGGGGATCAGCTACGAGCAGTACTTC
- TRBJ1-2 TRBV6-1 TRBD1 CASRGTGDEGYGYTF TGTGCCAGCAGGGGGACAGGGGACGAGGGCTATGGCTACACCTTC
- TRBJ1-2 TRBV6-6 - CASSYRARYGYTF TGTGCCAGCAGTTACAGGGCCCGCTATGGCTACACCTTC
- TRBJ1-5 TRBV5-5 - CASSFEGYRNQPQHF TGTGCCAGCAGCTTTGAAGGGTATAGGAATCAGCCCCAGCATTTT
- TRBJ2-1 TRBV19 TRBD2 CASSIPGGANNEQFF TGTGCCAGTAGTATTCCCGGGGGGGCCAACAATGAGCAGTTCTTC
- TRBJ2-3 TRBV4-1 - CASSQDSLSDTQYF TGCGCCAGCAGCCAAGATTCCCTGTCGGATACGCAGTATTTT
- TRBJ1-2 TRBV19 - CASSLTAYGYTF TGTGCCAGTAGTTTAACGGCCTATGGCTACACCTTC
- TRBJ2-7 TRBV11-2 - CASSHLSEQYF TGTGCCAGCAGCCATCTTTCCGAGCAGTACTTC
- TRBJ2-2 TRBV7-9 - CASGTTGLNGELFF TGTGCCAGTGGAACCACAGGGCTTAACGGGGAGCTGTTTTTT
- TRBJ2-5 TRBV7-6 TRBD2 CASSSSRLTSGGKETQYF TGTGCCAGCAGCTCCAGTCGTCTGACTAGCGGGGGGAAAGAGACCCAGTACTTC
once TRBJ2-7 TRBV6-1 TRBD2 CASSVASGGGIAYEQYF TGTGCCAGCAGTGTAGCGTCCGGCGGGGGGATAGCCTACGAGCAGTACTTC
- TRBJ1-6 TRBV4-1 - CASSQEGGNSPLHF TGCGCCAGCAGCCAAGAAGGCGGGAATTCACCCCTCCACTTT
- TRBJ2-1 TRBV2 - CASSGLGNEQFF TGTGCCAGCAGTGGGTTAGGGAATGAGCAGTTCTTC
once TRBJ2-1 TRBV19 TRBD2 CASSTEGTSRHNEQFF TGTGCCAGTAGTACTGAAGGGACTAGCCGACACAATGAGCAGTTCTTC
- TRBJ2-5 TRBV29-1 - CSVEPRQVQETQYF TGCAGCGTTGAGCCCCGACAGGTCCAAGAGACCCAGTACTTC
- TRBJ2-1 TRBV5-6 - CASSLGETTYNEQFF TGTGCCAGCAGCTTGGGCGAGACTACCTACAATGAGCAGTTCTTC
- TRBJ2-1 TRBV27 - CASRGDSYSYNEQFF TGTGCCAGCAGGGGAGACTCCTACTCCTACAATGAGCAGTTCTTC
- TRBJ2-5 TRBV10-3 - CAISESRGQETQYF TGTGCCATCAGTGAGTCAAGGGGACAAGAGACCCAGTACTTC
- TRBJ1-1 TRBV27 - CASSHNSFGTPEAFF TGTGCCAGCAGTCACAATTCCTTCGGGACCCCTGAAGCTTTCTTT
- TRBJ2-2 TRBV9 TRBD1 CASSVTGGTGELFF TGTGCCAGCAGCGTGACAGGGGGCACCGGGGAGCTGTTTTTT
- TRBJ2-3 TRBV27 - CASRMRQGTDTQYF TGTGCCAGCAGGATGAGGCAGGGCACAGATACGCAGTATTTT
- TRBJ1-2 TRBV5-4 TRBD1 CASSPQQGAMDGYTF TGTGCCAGCAGCCCTCAACAGGGGGCGATGGATGGCTACACCTTC
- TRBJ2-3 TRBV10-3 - CAISVDPFADSSTDTQYF TGTGCCATCAGTGTTGATCCATTTGCGGACAGTAGCACAGATACGCAGTATTTT
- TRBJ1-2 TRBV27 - CASSLTGNNGYTF TGTGCCAGCAGTTTAACGGGAAACAATGGCTACACCTTC
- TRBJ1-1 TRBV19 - CASKTAAWGTEAFF TGTGCCAGTAAAACGGCGGCTTGGGGGACTGAAGCTTTCTTT
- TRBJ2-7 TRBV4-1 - CASSQDRGGSYYEQYF TGCGCCAGCAGCCAAGATAGGGGCGGCAGCTACTACGAGCAGTACTTC
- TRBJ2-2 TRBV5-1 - CASSPTGFETGELFF TGCGCCAGCAGCCCTACAGGGTTTGAGACCGGGGAGCTGTTTTTT
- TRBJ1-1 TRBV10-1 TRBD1 CASSDLPGQVGNTEAFF TGCGCCAGCAGTGATCTCCCGGGACAGGTTGGGAACACTGAAGCTTTCTTT
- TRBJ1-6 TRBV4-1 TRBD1 CASSQTTGTERISPLHF TGCGCCAGCAGCCAAACTACCGGGACAGAACGTATTTCACCCCTCCACTTT
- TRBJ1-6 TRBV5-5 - CASSLRGDGSPLHF TGTGCCAGCAGCTTGCGAGGGGACGGCTCACCCCTCCACTTT
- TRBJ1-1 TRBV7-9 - CASSGGEDTEAFF TGTGCCAGCAGCGGGGGGGAGGACACTGAAGCTTTCTTT
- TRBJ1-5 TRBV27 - CASSLAQHF TGTGCCAGCAGTTTAGCCCAGCATTTT
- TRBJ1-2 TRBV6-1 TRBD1 CASSASGQGLEGYTF TGTGCCAGCAGTGCCTCGGGACAGGGTTTAGAGGGCTACACCTTC
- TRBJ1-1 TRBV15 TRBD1 CATSQGGMNTEAFF TGTGCCACCTCCCAGGGGGGCATGAACACTGAAGCTTTCTTT
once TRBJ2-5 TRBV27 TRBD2 CASSPERGGTQYF TGTGCCAGCAGTCCAGAGCGGGGTGGGACCCAGTACTTC